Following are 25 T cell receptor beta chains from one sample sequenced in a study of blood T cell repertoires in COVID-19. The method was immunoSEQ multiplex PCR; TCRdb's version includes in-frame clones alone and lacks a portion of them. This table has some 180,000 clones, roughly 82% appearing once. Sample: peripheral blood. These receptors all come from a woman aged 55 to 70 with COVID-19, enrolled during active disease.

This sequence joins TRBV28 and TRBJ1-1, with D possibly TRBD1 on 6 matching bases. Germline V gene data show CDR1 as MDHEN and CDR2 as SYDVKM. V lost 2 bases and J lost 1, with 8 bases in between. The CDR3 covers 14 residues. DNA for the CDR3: TGTGCCAGCAGTTTAGCACAGGGGAACACTGAAGCTTTCTTT. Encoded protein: CASSLAQGNTEAFF.

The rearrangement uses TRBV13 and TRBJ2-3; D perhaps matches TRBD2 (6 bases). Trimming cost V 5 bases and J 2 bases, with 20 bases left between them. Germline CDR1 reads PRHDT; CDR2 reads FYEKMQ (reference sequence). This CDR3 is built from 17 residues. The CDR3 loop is CASSPPPPRGSTDTQYF. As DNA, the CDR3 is TGTGCCAGCAGCCCTCCCCCTCCGCGGGGTTCCACAGATACGCAGTATTTT.

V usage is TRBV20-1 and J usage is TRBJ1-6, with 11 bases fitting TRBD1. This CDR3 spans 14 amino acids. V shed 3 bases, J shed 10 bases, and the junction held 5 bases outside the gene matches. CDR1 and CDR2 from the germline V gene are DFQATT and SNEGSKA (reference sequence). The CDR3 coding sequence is TGCAGTGCTAGTCAAGGACAGGGGGCCTCACCCCTCCACTTT. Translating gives CSASQGQGASPLHF.

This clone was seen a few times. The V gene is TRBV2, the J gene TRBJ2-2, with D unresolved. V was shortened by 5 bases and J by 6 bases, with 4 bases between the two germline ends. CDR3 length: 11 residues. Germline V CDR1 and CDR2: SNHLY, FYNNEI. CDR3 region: CASSLSGELFF. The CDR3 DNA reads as TGTGCCAGCAGTCTGTCCGGGGAGCTGTTTTTT.

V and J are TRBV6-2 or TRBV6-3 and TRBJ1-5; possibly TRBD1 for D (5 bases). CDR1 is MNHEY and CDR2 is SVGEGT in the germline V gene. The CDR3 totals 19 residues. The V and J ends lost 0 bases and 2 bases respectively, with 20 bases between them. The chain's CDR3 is CASSYSPASNPGGNQPQHF. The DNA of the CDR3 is TGTGCCAGCAGTTACTCGCCCGCTTCAAACCCGGGGGGCAATCAGCCCCAGCATTTT.

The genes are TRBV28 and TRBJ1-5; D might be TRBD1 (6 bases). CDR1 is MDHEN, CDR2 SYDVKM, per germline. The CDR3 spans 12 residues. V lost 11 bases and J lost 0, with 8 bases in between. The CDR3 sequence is CALGGSNQPQHF. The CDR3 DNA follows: TGTGCCCTAGGGGGTAGCAATCAGCCCCAGCATTTT.

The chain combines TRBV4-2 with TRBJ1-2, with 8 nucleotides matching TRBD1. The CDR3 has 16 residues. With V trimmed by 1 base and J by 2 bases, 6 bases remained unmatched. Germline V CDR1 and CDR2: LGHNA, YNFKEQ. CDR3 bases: TGTGCCAGCAGCCAAGGGGACAGGAACTTAAACTATGGCTACACCTTC. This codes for CASSQGDRNLNYGYTF.

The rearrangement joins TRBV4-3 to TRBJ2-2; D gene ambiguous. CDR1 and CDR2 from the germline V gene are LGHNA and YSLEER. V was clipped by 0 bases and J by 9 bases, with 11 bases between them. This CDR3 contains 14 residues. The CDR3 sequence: CASSQDEASRELFF. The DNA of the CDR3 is TGCGCCAGCAGCCAAGATGAGGCTAGTCGGGAGCTGTTTTTT.

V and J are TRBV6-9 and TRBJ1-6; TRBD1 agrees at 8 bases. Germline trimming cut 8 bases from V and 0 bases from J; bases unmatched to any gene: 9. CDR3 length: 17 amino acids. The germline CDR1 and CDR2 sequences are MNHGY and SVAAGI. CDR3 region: CASPGQDFCSYNSPLHF. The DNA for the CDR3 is TGTGCCAGCCCGGGACAGGATTTTTGCTCCTATAATTCACCCCTCCACTTT.

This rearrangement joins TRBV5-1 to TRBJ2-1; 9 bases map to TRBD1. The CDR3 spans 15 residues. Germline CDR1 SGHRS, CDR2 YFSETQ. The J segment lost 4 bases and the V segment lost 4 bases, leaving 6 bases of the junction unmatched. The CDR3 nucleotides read TGCGCCAGCAGCCCGGAGGGACAGGGTTACAATGAGCAGTTCTTC. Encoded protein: CASSPEGQGYNEQFF.

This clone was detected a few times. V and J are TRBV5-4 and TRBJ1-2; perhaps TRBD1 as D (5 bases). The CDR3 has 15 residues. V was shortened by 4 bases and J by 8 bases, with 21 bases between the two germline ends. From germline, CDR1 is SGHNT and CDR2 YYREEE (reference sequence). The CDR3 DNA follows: TGTGCCAGCAGCGGGGGGGGACCTCCACTGAGGGGCTACACCTTC. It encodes CASSGGGPPLRGYTF. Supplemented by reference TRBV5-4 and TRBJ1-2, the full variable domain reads ETGVTQSPTHLIKTRGQQVTLRCSSQSGHNTVSWYQQALGQGPQFIFQYYREEENGRGNFPPRFSGLQFPNYSSELNVNALELDDSALYLCASSGGGPPLRGYTFGSGTRLTVV.

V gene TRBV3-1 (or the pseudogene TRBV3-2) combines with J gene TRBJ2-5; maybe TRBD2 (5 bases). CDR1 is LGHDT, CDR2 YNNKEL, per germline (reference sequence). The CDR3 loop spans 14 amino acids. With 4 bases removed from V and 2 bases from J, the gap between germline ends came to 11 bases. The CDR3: CASSPGERQETQYF. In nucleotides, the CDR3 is TGTGCCAGCAGCCCCGGGGAGCGGCAAGAGACCCAGTACTTC.

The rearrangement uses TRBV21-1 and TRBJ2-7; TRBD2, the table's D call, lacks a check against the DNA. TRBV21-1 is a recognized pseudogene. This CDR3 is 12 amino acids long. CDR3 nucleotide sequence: TGTGCCAGCAGCAAAGCCCGGGACGAGCAGTACGTC. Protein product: CASSKARDEQYV.

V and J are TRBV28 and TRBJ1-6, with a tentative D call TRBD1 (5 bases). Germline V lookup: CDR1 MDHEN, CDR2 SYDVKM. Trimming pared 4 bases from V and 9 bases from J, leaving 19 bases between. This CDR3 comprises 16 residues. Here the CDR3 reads CASSSQMLGVGSPLHF. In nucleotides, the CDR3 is TGTGCCAGCAGTTCTCAGATGTTAGGGGTCGGTTCACCCCTCCACTTT.

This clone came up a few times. DNA of the CDR3: TGTGCCAGCAGCTCCCTCGGGGGGAGGAGGGCAGAGACCCAGTACTTC. Amino acids: CASSSLGGRRAETQYF. The chain recombines TRBV7-2 with TRBJ2-5; 7 bases map to TRBD2. Trimming took 4 bases from V and 4 from J; bases not matched to a gene: 12. This CDR3 contains 16 residues. Germline CDR1 and CDR2: SGHTA and FQGNSA.

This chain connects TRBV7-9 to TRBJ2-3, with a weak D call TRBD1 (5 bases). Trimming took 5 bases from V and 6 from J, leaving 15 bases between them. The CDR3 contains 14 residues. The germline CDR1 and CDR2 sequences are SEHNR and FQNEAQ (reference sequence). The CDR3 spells CASSEDPTADTQYF. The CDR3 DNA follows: TGTGCCAGCAGCGAAGACCCGACAGCTGATACGCAGTATTTT.

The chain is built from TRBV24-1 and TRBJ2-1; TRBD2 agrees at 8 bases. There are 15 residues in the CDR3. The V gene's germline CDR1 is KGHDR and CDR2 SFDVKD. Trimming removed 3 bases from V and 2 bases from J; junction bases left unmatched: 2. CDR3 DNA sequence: TGTGCCACCAGTGATATCGGGGGGGCCTACAATGAGCAGTTCTTC. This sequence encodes CATSDIGGAYNEQFF.

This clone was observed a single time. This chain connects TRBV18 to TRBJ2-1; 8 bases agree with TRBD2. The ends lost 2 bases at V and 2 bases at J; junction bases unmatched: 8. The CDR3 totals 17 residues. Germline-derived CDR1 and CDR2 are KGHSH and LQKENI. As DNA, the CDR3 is TGTGCCAGCTCACCAAGCTTAATAGCGGGGCCCTACAATGAGCAGTTCTTC. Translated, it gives CASSPSLIAGPYNEQFF.

This chain's CDR3 is CATSDPRTGVADTQYF. CDR3 nucleotide sequence: TGTGCCACCAGTGATCCCCGGACAGGGGTTGCAGATACGCAGTATTTT. This chain links TRBV24-1 with TRBJ2-3, with TRBD1 matching 9 bases. The J segment lost 4 bases and the V segment lost 3 bases, leaving 7 bases of the junction unmatched. The CDR3 loop spans 16 amino acids. Germline CDR1 is KGHDR and CDR2 is SFDVKD.

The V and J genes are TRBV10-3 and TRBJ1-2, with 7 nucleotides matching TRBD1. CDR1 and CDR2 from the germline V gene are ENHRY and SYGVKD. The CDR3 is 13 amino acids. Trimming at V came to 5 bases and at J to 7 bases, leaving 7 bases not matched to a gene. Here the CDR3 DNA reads TGTGCCATCAGTATGGGACAGACTACTGGCTACACCTTC. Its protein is CAISMGQTTGYTF.

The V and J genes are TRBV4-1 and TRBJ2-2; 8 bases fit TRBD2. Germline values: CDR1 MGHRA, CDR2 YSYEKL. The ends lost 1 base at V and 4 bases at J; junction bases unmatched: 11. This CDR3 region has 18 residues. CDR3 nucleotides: TGCGCCAGCAGCCAAGGTCTTGGGACTAGTCGAGGCACCGGGGAGCTGTTTTTT. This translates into CASSQGLGTSRGTGELFF.

For the CDR3, the DNA is TGTGCCAGCAGTTTACAGGGACACCAGAACACTGAAGCTTTCTTT. Its protein product is CASSLQGHQNTEAFF. The V and J genes are TRBV28 and TRBJ1-1; D might be TRBD1 (6 bases). Germline lookup yields CDR1 MDHEN and CDR2 SYDVKM. Trimming removed 2 bases from V and 1 base from J, with 11 bases in between. There are 15 residues in the CDR3.

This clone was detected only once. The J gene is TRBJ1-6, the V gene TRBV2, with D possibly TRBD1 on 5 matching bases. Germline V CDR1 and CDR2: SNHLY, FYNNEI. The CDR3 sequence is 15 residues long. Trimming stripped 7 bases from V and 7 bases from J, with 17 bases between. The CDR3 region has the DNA TGTGCCAGCACCCCCCGGGGGGGTATCAATTCACCCCTCCACTTT. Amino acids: CASTPRGGINSPLHF.

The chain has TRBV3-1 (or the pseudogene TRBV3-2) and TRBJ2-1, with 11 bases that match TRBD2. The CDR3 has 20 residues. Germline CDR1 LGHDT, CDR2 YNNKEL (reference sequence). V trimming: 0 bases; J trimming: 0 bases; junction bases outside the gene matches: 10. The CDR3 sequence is CASSQEAASGRTSSYNEQFF. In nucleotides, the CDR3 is TGTGCCAGCAGCCAAGAAGCCGCTAGCGGGAGGACGAGCTCCTACAATGAGCAGTTCTTC.

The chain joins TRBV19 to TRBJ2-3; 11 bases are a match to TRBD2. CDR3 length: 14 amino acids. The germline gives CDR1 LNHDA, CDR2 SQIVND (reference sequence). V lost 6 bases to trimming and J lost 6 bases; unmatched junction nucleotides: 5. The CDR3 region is CASSLLAGDDTQYF. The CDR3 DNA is TGTGCCAGTAGCCTACTAGCGGGAGACGATACGCAGTATTTT.